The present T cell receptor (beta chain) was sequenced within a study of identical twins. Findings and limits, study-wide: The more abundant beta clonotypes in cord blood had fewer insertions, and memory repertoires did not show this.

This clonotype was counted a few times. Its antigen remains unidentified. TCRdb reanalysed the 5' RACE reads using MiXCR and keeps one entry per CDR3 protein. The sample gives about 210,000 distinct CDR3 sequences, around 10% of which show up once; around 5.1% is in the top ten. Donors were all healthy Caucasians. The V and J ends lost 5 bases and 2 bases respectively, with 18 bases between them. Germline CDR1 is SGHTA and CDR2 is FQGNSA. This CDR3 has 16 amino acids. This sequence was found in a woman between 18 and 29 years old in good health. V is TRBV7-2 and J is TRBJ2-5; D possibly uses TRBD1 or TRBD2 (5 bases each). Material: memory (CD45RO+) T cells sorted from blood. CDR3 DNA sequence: TGTGCCAGCAGCGGGACCCTAGGACTTAAACAAGAGACCCAGTACTTC. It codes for CASSGTLGLKQETQYF.